The rows below give T cell receptor beta chains drawn from one sample of a study of cytomegalovirus exposure and HLA in healthy donors. The assay was immunoSEQ multiplex PCR, and TCRdb's table has in-frame clones only and misses some. This table holds 180,000 or so clones, more than 75% found once. The specimen sequenced was PBMCs. These receptors all come from a man aged 30 to 39 in good health and CMV-seropositive. The CDR3 runs from the conserved cysteine through the conserved F or W. Fields, in order: J gene, V gene, D gene, CDR3 protein. The D gene is left open where the match is weak.

J: TRBJ2-7; V: TRBV28; D: TRBD1; CDR3: CASTKTGGPSYEQYF
J: TRBJ2-2; V: TRBV19; D: -; CDR3: CASPWLGRTRNTGELFF
J: TRBJ1-2; V: TRBV6-1; D: -; CDR3: CASRPGQVGYGYTF
J: TRBJ2-3; V: TRBV7-3; D: -; CDR3: CASSTRGGDSADTQYF
J: TRBJ1-1; V: TRBV4-1; D: -; CDR3: CASSQGRGTEAFF
J: TRBJ1-2; V: TRBV30; D: -; CDR3: CAWSVGVGGYTF
J: TRBJ2-1; V: TRBV19; D: -; CDR3: CASTLDRAGVNEQFF
J: TRBJ1-2; V: TRBV14; D: -; CDR3: CASSQLPSGRAGYTF
J: TRBJ2-5; V: TRBV7-2; D: -; CDR3: CASRPSSGSQETQYF
J: TRBJ1-1; V: TRBV15; D: -; CDR3: CATSRATRANTEAFF
J: TRBJ2-1; V: TRBV9; D: -; CDR3: CASSVDQRQDEQFF
J: TRBJ2-7; V: TRBV4-3; D: -; CDR3: CASSQAFDYEQYF
J: TRBJ1-5; V: TRBV4-1; D: -; CDR3: CASSQWDGQPQHF
J: TRBJ1-5; V: TRBV4-1; D: TRBD1; CDR3: CASSPGQGDWSQHF
J: TRBJ2-5; V: TRBV5-5; D: TRBD1; CDR3: CASSLRGTVRSETQYF
J: TRBJ1-4; V: TRBV6-5; D: TRBD1; CDR3: CASSPGTEHEKLFF
J: TRBJ1-1; V: TRBV15; D: -; CDR3: CATSRDSTGGTMNTEAFF
J: TRBJ1-2; V: TRBV7-9; D: TRBD1; CDR3: CASRQGADYGYTF
J: TRBJ1-1; V: TRBV14; D: -; CDR3: CASSLQRLTLNTEAFF
J: TRBJ2-3; V: TRBV21-1; D: -; CDR3: CASSKEARLASTDTQYF
J: TRBJ2-7; V: TRBV5-1; D: TRBD1; CDR3: CASSSRDRDIEQYF
J: TRBJ1-5; V: TRBV7-9; D: TRBD1; CDR3: CASSSSTLTGTGGQPQHF
J: TRBJ2-2; V: TRBV2; D: -; CDR3: CANGNTGELFF
J: TRBJ2-3; V: TRBV4-3; D: TRBD2; CDR3: CASSQEGSGGDTQYF
J: TRBJ1-5; V: TRBV30; D: -; CDR3: CAWSQGNQPQHF
J: TRBJ2-5; V: TRBV5-6; D: -; CDR3: CASSLGSEETQYF
J: TRBJ2-3; V: TRBV5-1; D: TRBD2; CDR3: CASSFMTSGTDTQYF
J: TRBJ2-7; V: TRBV19; D: -; CDR3: CASSPSGGFYEQYF
J: TRBJ2-3; V: TRBV6-6; D: -; CDR3: CASSSTTDTQYF
J: TRBJ2-5; V: TRBV19; D: -; CDR3: CASSIPSPILFQETQYF
J: TRBJ2-7; V: TRBV7-3; D: TRBD2; CDR3: CASSQGLADSYEQYF
J: TRBJ1-3; V: TRBV7-8; D: -; CDR3: CASSPGGDSGNTIYF
J: TRBJ2-7; V: TRBV5-1; D: -; CDR3: CASSWPRDGGPNEQYF
J: TRBJ2-7; V: TRBV7-2; D: TRBD1; CDR3: CASSSGTVMGEQYF
J: TRBJ1-2; V: TRBV7-9; D: -; CDR3: CASSPQGMGYGYTF
J: TRBJ2-7; V: TRBV7-2; D: TRBD2; CDR3: CASSPSGGGYREQYF
J: TRBJ2-3; V: TRBV18; D: -; CDR3: CASSLIQLARTSTDTQYF
J: TRBJ2-5; V: TRBV7-2; D: -; CDR3: CASSLGPFEGGETQYF